The 20 T cell receptor beta chains below were found in one sample sequenced in a study of beta chain features in type 1 diabetes. Antigen specificity for these receptors is unknown. Isolated RNA was reverse transcribed in full, so expressed TCRB transcripts were sequenced. Here immunoSEQ multiplex PCR was the method, and the copy in TCRdb shows in-frame clones only, minus some. The repertoire consists of about 390,000 clones, with 9.6% occurring once and the leading ten covering roughly 0.54%. Study results and caveats: Across all four CD4+ subsets, people with type 1 diabetes showed modestly shorter TCRB CDR3s.

Sequenced input: central memory CD4+ T cells from blood. Receptors originate from a man aged 25 to 45 with type 1 diabetes.

This clone was detected a few times. The chain joins TRBV11-3 to TRBJ1-2; no reliable D call. CDR1 SGHNT and CDR2 YENEEA come from the germline V gene. V was pared by 3 bases and J by 1 base, with 9 bases between. The CDR3 is made up of 14 amino acids. The CDR3 region is CASSLTRNNYGYTF. CDR3 coding DNA: TGTGCCAGCAGCTTGACACGAAATAACTATGGCTACACCTTC. Combining the CDR3 with reference TRBV11-3 and TRBJ1-2 gives the whole variable domain EAGVVQSPRYKIIEKKQPVAFWCNPISGHNTLYWYLQNLGQGPELLIRYENEEAVDDSQLPKDRFSAERLKGVDSTLKIQPAELGDSAVYLCASSLTRNNYGYTFGSGTRLTVV.

In this sample, this clone turned up a few times. The chain carries TRBV5-4 and TRBJ1-2, with D tentatively TRBD1 (5 bases). From germline, CDR1 is SGHNT and CDR2 YYREEE (reference sequence). The CDR3 has 14 amino acids. V lost 0 bases and J 5 bases, leaving 11 bases between the germline ends. CDR3 protein: CASSLVGREYGYTF. CDR3 DNA: TGTGCCAGCAGCTTGGTCGGCAGGGAATATGGCTACACCTTC.

The J gene is TRBJ2-3, the V gene TRBV4-3, with no clear D. Per the germline V gene, CDR1 is LGHNA and CDR2 is YSLEER. V lost 4 bases, J lost 5 bases, and 13 bases lay in between. This CDR3 comprises 14 residues. The CDR3 region is CASSLRLGRDTQYF. Written as DNA, the CDR3 is TGCGCCAGCAGCCTACGACTTGGCCGAGATACGCAGTATTTT.

This clone has a count of ten or more. The chain employs TRBV5-5 and TRBJ2-1; D is unclear. CDR1 is SGHKS and CDR2 is YYEKEE in the germline V gene (reference sequence). The ends were cut back, 0 bases at V and 1 base at J, with 17 bases in the middle. This CDR3 has 18 residues. CDR3 nucleotide sequence: TGTGCCAGCAGCTTGGACTTAGTTTTCGGGTCTTCCTACAATGAGCAGTTCTTC. Translated, it gives CASSLDLVFGSSYNEQFF. Full variable domain (missing parts from reference TRBV5-5 and TRBJ2-1): DAGVTQSPTHLIKTRGQQVTLRCSPISGHKSVSWYQQVLGQGPQFIFQYYEKEERGRGNFPDRFSARQFPNYSSELNVNALLLGDSALYLCASSLDLVFGSSYNEQFFGPGTRLTVL.

The chain links TRBV6-5 to TRBJ1-2; 7 bases are shared with TRBD1. The CDR3 is 15 amino acids. Germline CDR1 and CDR2: MNHEY and SVGAGI. The ends lost 2 bases at V and 7 bases at J; junction bases unmatched: 10. CDR3 nucleotide sequence: TGTGCCAGCAGTTACCAAGGGACAGCCGGTCGTGGCTACACCTTC. Translation gives CASSYQGTAGRGYTF.

The chain is built from TRBV19 and TRBJ2-3; TRBD2 agrees at 7 bases. Germline V gene data show CDR1 as LNHDA and CDR2 as SQIVND (reference sequence). The CDR3 length is 16 residues. V was pared by 1 base and J by 4 bases, with 8 bases of the junction left unmatched. DNA of the CDR3: TGTGCCAGTAGTATAGGCCGAGCGGGGTTGGCAGATACGCAGTATTTT. It codes for CASSIGRAGLADTQYF. The full variable domain, its missing parts supplied by reference TRBV19 and TRBJ2-3, is DGGITQSPKYLFRKEGQNVTLSCEQNLNHDAMYWYRQDPGQGLRLIYYSQIVNDFQKGDIAEGYSVSREKKESFPLTVTSAQKNPTAFYLCASSIGRAGLADTQYFGPGTRLTVL.

V gene TRBV19 combines with J gene TRBJ1-1; 8 bases agree with TRBD1. The V and J ends lost 3 bases and 6 bases, in that order; junction bases with no gene match: 15. The CDR3 runs 17 residues. In germline, CDR1 is LNHDA, CDR2 SQIVND (reference sequence). The CDR3 loop is CASSIGQGGVVGAEAFF. The DNA of the CDR3 is TGTGCCAGTAGTATTGGACAGGGAGGGGTAGTCGGGGCTGAAGCTTTCTTT.

In its sample, this clone was seen many times. The CDR3 spells CASSFSGSSGEQYF. CDR3 coding DNA: TGTGCCAGCAGTTTCAGCGGGAGTTCGGGCGAGCAGTACTTC. This chain connects TRBV28 to TRBJ2-7, with 8 bases that match TRBD2. The CDR3 covers 14 residues. CDR1 and CDR2 from the germline V gene are MDHEN and SYDVKM. With V trimmed by 3 bases and J by 6 bases, 7 bases remained unmatched.

This clone was detected only a few times. V usage is TRBV7-2 and J usage is TRBJ2-7; 8 bases are shared with TRBD1. This CDR3 is 13 amino acids long. Trimming cost V 3 bases and J 5 bases; bases outside gene matches: 3. Germline V gene lookup returns CDR1 SGHTA and CDR2 FQGNSA. CDR3 residues: CASSFRTGNEQYF. The DNA of the CDR3 is TGTGCCAGCAGCTTCAGGACAGGGAACGAGCAGTACTTC.

This clone came up a few times. V and J are TRBV11-3 and TRBJ2-5; 7 nucleotides agree with TRBD1. J lost 2 bases, V lost 8 bases, and 11 bases had no gene match. The CDR3 has 15 residues. Germline V lookup: CDR1 SGHNT, CDR2 YENEEA. The CDR3: CASSRRGQGQETQYF. CDR3 nucleotide sequence: TGTGCCAGCTCACGAAGGGGGCAGGGGCAAGAGACCCAGTACTTC.

This chain connects TRBV19 to TRBJ1-5; possibly TRBD1 for D (5 bases). The CDR3 totals 16 residues. Germline V gene data show CDR1 as LNHDA and CDR2 as SQIVND (reference sequence). Deletions cut 5 bases from V and 3 bases from J, with 17 bases between. This CDR3 is CASSAKGLNLNQPQHF. The DNA of the CDR3 is TGTGCCAGTAGTGCTAAGGGACTGAATCTCAATCAGCCCCAGCATTTT.

The chain joins TRBV14 to TRBJ2-7; 7 bases agree with TRBD1. The germline V gene has CDR1 SGHDN and CDR2 FVKESK. This CDR3 has 17 residues. Trimming at V came to 4 bases and at J to 1 base, leaving 13 bases not matched to a gene. CDR3 bases: TGTGCCAGCAGCCTTTCAGGGGGATCATTAGGTTCCTACGAGCAGTACTTC. Amino acid sequence: CASSLSGGSLGSYEQYF.

This clone was counted between two and nine times. The same CDR3 also results from other DNA sequences found in this sample. The rearrangement uses TRBV28 and TRBJ2-7, with 8 bases that match TRBD2. This CDR3 is built from 16 residues. The germline V gene has CDR1 MDHEN and CDR2 SYDVKM. Trimming cost V 3 bases and J 4 bases; bases outside gene matches: 11. The CDR3, as DNA: TGTGCCAGCAGTTTTACCCTAGCGGGTCTTACGTACGAGCAGTACTTC. Its protein is CASSFTLAGLTYEQYF.

This clone was detected ten times or more. V usage is TRBV23-1 and J usage is TRBJ2-7; 12 nucleotides agree with TRBD2. TRBV23-1 is an ORF; its function is uncertain. The V gene end was trimmed by 2 bases and the J gene end by 3 bases; junction bases not matched to a gene: 2. CDR3 size: 15 residues. The CDR3 nucleotides are TGCGCCAGCAGTCAAGAGACTAGCGGGAGCTACGAGCAGTACTTC. This codes for CASSQETSGSYEQYF.

The chain links TRBV2 to TRBJ2-7; D remains ambiguous. V dropped 4 bases and J dropped 4 bases, with 14 bases sitting between them. The CDR3 runs 14 residues. The germline V gene encodes CDR1 SNHLY and CDR2 FYNNEI. The DNA of the CDR3 is TGTGCCAGCAGTGTTATCCCGGAGTTGTACGAGCAGTACTTC. Its protein is CASSVIPELYEQYF.

In regard to this clone: An end of the junction differs from the germline gene, which may be a read error. V is TRBV5-5 and J is TRBJ1-1; a weak D match, TRBD1 (5 bases). The CDR3 is made up of 17 amino acids. Germline V lookup: CDR1 SGHKS, CDR2 YYEKEE (reference sequence). CDR3 DNA: TGCGCCAGCAGCCACAGTGTAGTCCGGGGACCGATTACTGAAGCTTTCTTT. It is translated as CASSHSVVRGPITEAFF.

This clone was picked up a small number of times. This rearrangement joins TRBV18 to TRBJ2-2, with D possibly being TRBD1 (6 bases). Germline loops: CDR1 KGHSH, CDR2 LQKENI. The CDR3 sequence is 15 residues long. The V gene lost 1 base and the J gene lost 11 bases, with 17 bases spanning the gap. CDR3 coding DNA: TGTGCCAGCTCACCACTCTCAAGGGGGAACTCCGAGCTGTTTTTT. This encodes CASSPLSRGNSELFF. Combining the CDR3 with reference TRBV18 and TRBJ2-2 gives the whole variable domain NAGVMQNPRHLVRRRGQEARLRCSPMKGHSHVYWYRQLPEEGLKFMVYLQKENIIDESGMPKERFSAEFPKEGPSILRIQQVVRGDSAAYFCASSPLSRGNSELFFGEGSRLTVL.

This clone was detected a few times. The chain links TRBV29-1 to TRBJ2-2; 10 nucleotides match TRBD2. The J segment lost 3 bases and the V segment lost 4 bases, leaving 2 bases of the junction unmatched. The CDR3 is 14 amino acids. CDR1 SQVTM and CDR2 ANQGSEA come from the germline V gene. The CDR3 loop is CSVGTSGYTGELFF. CDR3 DNA: TGCAGCGTTGGGACTAGCGGATACACCGGGGAGCTGTTTTTT.

This clone was picked up a small number of times. The chain employs TRBV2 and TRBJ1-1, with a tentative D call TRBD1 (5 bases). This CDR3 is 12 amino acids long. V was pared by 8 bases and J by 11 bases, with 18 bases between. The germline V gene has CDR1 SNHLY and CDR2 FYNNEI. The CDR3: CASLGDSPPAFF. As DNA, the CDR3 is TGTGCCAGCTTGGGGGACTCTCCTCCGGCTTTCTTT.

Concerning this clone itself: Since a far larger clone is one base different, this is likely a read error. The CDR3 DNA follows: TGCGCCTGCGCTGGGGACGGATACTACTCTGGGGCCAACGTCCTGACTTTC. It specifies CACAGDGYYSGANVLTF. This chain connects TRBV4-1 to TRBJ2-6; D is possibly TRBD1 or TRBD2 (5 bases each). The germline V gene has CDR1 MGHRA and CDR2 YSYEKL. The CDR3 has 17 amino acids. V lost 11 bases to trimming and J lost 0 bases, with 20 bases between them.